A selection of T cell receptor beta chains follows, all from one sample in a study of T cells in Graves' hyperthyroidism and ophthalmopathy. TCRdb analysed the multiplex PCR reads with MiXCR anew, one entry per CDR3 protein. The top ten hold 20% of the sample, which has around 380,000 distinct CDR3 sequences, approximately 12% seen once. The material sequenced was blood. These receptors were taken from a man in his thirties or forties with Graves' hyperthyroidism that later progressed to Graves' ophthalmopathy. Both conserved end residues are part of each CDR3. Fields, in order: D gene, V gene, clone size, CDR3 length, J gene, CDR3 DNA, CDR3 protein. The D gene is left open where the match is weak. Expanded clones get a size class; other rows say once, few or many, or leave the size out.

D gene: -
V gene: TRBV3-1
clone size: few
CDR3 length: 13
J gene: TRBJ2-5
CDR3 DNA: TGTGCCAGCAGCCCCTCCATGGTCGGGACCCAGTACTTC
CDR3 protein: CASSPSMVGTQYF

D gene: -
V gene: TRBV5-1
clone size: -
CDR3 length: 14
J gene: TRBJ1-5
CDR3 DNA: TGCGCCAGCAGCTTGGGTGAAGCCAATCAGCCCCAGCATTTT
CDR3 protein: CASSLGEANQPQHF

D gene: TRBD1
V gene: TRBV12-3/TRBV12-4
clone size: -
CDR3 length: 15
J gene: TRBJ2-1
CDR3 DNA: TGTGCCAGCACCGAGGGGGACAGGGGGGACAATGAGCAGTTCTTC
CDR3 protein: CASTEGDRGDNEQFF

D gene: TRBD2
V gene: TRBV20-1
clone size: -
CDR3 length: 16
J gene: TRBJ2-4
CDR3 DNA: TGCAGTGCTAGGTTGAGTGAACGGACTAGACCCAGCATTCAGTACTTC
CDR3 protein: CSARLSERTRPSIQYF

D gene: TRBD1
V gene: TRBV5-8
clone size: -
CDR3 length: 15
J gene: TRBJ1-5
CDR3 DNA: TGTGCCAGCAGCTTGGGGACAGGGGGGTATCAGCCCCAGCATTTT
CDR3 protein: CASSLGTGGYQPQHF

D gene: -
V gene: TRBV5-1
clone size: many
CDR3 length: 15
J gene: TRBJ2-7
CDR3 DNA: TGCGCCAGCAGCTTGGGGACCAGGGTCCCCTCCGAGCAGTACTTC
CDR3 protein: CASSLGTRVPSEQYF

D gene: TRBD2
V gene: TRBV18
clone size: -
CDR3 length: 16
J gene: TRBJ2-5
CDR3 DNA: TGTGCCAGCTCAAGACGGACTAGCGGGGGGATGGAGACCCAGTACTTC
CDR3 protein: CASSRRTSGGMETQYF

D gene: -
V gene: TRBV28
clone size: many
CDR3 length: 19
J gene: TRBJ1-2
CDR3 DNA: TGTGCCAGCAGTGGAAGTTACGCGGGCTTCGGGGGGTTGGTGTGGGGCTACACCTTC
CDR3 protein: CASSGSYAGFGGLVWGYTF

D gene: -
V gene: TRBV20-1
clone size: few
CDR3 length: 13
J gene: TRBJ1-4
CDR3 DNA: TGCAGTGCTAGTAGGAGTGGGGTTGAAAAACTGTTTTTT
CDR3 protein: CSASRSGVEKLFF

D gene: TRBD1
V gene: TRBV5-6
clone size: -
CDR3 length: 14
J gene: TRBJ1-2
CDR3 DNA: TGTGCCAGCAGCAGGGACAGTTCCACCTATGGCTACACCTTC
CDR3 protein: CASSRDSSTYGYTF

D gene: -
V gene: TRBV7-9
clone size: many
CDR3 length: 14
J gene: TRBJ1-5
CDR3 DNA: TGTGCCAGCAGCCCAGGGGAGGGTCCTCAGCCCCAGCATTTT
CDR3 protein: CASSPGEGPQPQHF

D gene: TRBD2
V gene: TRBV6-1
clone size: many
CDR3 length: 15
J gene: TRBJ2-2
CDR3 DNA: TGTGCCAGCAAGACGGGGGGGGCGAATACCGGGGAGCTGTTTTTT
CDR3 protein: CASKTGGANTGELFF

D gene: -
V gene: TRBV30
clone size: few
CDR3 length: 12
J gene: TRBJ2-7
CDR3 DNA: TGTGCCTGGAGTGTACGTGGCCCACGGCGGTACTTC
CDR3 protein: CAWSVRGPRRYF

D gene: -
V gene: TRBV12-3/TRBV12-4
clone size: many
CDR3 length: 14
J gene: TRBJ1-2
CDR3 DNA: TGTGCCAGCCGCCGGTGGGAGGGGGACTATGGCTACACCTTC
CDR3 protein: CASRRWEGDYGYTF

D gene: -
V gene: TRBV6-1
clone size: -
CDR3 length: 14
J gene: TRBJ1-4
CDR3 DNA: TGTGCCAGCAGTGTTACTAGGGAGAATGAAAAACTGTTTTTT
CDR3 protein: CASSVTRENEKLFF

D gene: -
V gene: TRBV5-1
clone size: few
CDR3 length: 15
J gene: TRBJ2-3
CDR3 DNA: TGCGCCAGCAGCACCGGGACTCGGCTCACGGATACGCAGTATTTT
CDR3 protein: CASSTGTRLTDTQYF

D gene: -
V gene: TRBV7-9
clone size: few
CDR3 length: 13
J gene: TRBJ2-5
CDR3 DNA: TGTGCCAGCAGCTTCCTCAGGGGAGAGACCCAGTACTTC
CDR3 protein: CASSFLRGETQYF

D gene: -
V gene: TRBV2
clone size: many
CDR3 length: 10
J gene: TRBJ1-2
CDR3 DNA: TGTGCCAGCTTTTTCTACGGCTACACCTTC
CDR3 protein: CASFFYGYTF